This TCR beta chain was obtained from a study of siplizumab effects on memory and regulatory T cells. The study's findings and limits: No functional test confirmed suppression by proliferating siplizumab-culture Tregs. Siplizumab conditions gave an average of around 70% Treg-derived mappable alloreactive CD4+ clones, versus roughly 25% for controls. Memory T cells appeared less diverse than naive cells, which seemed to contribute substantially to alloresponse.

In the case of this clone: Its specificity is unknown.

Roughly 100,000 TCR templates were assayed per sample. Profiling relied on immunoSEQ multiplex PCR, and the TCRdb table lists in-frame clones only, not all of them. The sample consists of roughly 97,000 clones, over 85% of them appearing once. This CDR3 spans 15 amino acids. Germline V gene data show CDR1 as SGHNT and CDR2 as YYREEE (reference sequence). Trimming shortened V by 0 bases and J by 0 bases, and 10 bases separated the two germline ends. The rearrangement links TRBV5-4 to TRBJ2-7; possible D gene TRBD1, 5 bases. The sequenced sample was Tregs sorted from blood. This TCR came from a human donor in good health. In DNA form, the CDR3 reads TGTGCCAGCAGCTTGGGACAGTCAGTCTCCTACGAGCAGTACTTC. This gives the protein CASSLGQSVSYEQYF.